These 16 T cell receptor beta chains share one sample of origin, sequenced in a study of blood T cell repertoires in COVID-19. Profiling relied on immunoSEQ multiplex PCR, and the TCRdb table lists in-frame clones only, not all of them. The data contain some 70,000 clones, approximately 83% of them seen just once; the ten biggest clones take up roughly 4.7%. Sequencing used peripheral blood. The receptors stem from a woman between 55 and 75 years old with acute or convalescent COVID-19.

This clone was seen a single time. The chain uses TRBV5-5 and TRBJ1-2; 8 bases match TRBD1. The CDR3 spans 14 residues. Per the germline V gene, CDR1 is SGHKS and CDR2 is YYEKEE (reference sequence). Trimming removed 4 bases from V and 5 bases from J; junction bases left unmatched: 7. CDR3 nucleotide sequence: TGTGCCAGCAGCCCCAAGCGGACAGGGTATGGCTACACCTTC. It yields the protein CASSPKRTGYGYTF.

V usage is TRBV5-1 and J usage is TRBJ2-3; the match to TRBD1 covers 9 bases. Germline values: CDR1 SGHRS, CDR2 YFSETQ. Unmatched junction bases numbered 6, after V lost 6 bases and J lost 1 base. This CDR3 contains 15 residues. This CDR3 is CASKTGGYGTDTQYF. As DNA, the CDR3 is TGCGCCAGCAAAACAGGGGGCTATGGCACAGATACGCAGTATTTT.

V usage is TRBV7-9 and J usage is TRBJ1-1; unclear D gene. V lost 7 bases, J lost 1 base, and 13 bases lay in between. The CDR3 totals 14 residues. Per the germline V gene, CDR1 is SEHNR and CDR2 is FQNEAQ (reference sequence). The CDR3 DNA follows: TGTGCCAGCAACCCGGGTCGGTCGAACACTGAAGCTTTCTTT. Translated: CASNPGRSNTEAFF.

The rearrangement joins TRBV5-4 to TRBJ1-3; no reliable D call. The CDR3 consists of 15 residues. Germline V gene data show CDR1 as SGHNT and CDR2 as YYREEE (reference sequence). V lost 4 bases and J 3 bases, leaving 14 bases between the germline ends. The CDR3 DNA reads TGTGCCAGCAGCCCCCCCCCGGGGAATGGAAACACCATATATTTT. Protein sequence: CASSPPPGNGNTIYF.

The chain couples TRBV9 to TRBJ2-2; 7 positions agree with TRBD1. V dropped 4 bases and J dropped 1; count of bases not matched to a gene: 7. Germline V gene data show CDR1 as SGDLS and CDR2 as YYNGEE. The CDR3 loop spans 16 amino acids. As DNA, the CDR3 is TGTGCCAGCAGCCCTCGGACAGGAATGAACACCGGGGAGCTGTTTTTT. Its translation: CASSPRTGMNTGELFF.

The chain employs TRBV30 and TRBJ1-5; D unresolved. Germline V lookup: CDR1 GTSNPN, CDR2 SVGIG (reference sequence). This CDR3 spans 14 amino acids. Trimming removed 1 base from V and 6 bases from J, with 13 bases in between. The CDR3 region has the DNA TGTGCCTGGAGTGGGAGGTCTGCGACTCAGCCCCAGCATTTT. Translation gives CAWSGRSATQPQHF.

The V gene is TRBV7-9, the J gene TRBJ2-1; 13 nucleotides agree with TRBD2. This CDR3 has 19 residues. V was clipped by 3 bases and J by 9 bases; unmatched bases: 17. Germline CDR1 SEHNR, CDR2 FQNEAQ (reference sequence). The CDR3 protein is CASSFLGTSGGAKLVEQFF. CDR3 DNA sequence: TGTGCCAGCAGCTTTCTAGGTACTAGCGGGGGGGCGAAGCTGGTTGAGCAGTTCTTC.

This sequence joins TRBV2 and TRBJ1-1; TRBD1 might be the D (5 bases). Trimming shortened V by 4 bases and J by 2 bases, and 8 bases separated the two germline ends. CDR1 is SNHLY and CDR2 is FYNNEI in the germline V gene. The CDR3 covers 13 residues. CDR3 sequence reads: CASSGQTNTEAFF. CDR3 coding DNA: TGTGCCAGCAGTGGACAGACCAACACTGAAGCTTTCTTT.

CDR3 sequence (DNA): TGTGCCAGCAGCGCGGGACAGGTTAATCAGCCCCAGCATTTT. Its protein product is CASSAGQVNQPQHF. The J gene is TRBJ1-5, the V gene TRBV7-9; 8 bases line up with TRBD1. CDR1 SEHNR and CDR2 FQNEAQ come from the germline V gene (reference sequence). The V segment lost 5 bases and the J segment 4 bases; nucleotides outside the gene matches: 4. The CDR3 is made up of 14 amino acids.

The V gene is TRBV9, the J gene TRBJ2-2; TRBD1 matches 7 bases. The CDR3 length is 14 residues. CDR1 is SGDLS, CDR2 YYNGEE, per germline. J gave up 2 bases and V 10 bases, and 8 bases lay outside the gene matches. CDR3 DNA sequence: TGTGCCTCGCAGGGACAGCCCAACACCGGGGAGCTGTTTTTT. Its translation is CASQGQPNTGELFF. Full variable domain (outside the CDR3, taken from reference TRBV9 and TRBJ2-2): DSGVTQTPKHLITATGQRVTLRCSPRSGDLSVYWYQQSLDQGLQFLIQYYNGEERAKGNILERFSAQQFPDLHSELNLSSLELGDSALYFCASQGQPNTGELFFGEGSRLTVL.

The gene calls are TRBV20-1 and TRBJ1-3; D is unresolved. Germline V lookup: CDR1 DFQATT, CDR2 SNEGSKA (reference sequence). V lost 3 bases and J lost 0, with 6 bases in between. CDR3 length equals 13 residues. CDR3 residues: CSASPSSGNTIYF. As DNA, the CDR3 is TGCAGTGCTAGTCCGAGCTCTGGAAACACCATATATTTT.

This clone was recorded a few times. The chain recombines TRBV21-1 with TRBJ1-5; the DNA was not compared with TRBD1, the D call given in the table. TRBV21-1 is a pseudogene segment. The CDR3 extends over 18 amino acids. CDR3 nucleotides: TGTGCCAGCAGCAAAGCGCCTTGGGACAGATATAGCAATCAGCCCCAGCATTTT. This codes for CASSKAPWDRYSNQPQHF.

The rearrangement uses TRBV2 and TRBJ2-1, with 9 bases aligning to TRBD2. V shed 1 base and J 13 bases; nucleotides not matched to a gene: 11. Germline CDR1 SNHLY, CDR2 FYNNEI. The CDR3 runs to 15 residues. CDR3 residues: CASSEDAGGPLSQFF. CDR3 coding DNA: TGTGCCAGCAGTGAAGACGCGGGGGGGCCGTTGAGCCAGTTCTTC.

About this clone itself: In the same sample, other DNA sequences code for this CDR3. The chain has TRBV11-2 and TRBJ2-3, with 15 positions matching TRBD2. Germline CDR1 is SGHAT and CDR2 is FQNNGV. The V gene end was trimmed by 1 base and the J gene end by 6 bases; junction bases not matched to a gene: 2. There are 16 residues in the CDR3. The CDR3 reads CASSLGTSGGADTQYF. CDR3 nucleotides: TGTGCCAGCAGCTTAGGGACTAGCGGGGGGGCCGATACGCAGTATTTT.

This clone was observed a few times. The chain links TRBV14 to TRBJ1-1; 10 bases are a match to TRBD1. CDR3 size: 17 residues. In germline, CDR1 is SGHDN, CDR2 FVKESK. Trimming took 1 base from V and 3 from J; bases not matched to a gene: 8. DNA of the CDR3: TGTGCCAGCAGCCAAGGGGACAGGGGTTCGCGTGACACTGAAGCTTTCTTT. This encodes CASSQGDRGSRDTEAFF.

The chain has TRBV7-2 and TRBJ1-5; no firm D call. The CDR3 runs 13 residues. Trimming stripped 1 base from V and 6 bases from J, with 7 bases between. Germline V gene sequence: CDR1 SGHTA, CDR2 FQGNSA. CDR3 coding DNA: TGTGCCAGCAGCTTAGGGGGAGCTCAGCCCCAGCATTTT. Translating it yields CASSLGGAQPQHF.